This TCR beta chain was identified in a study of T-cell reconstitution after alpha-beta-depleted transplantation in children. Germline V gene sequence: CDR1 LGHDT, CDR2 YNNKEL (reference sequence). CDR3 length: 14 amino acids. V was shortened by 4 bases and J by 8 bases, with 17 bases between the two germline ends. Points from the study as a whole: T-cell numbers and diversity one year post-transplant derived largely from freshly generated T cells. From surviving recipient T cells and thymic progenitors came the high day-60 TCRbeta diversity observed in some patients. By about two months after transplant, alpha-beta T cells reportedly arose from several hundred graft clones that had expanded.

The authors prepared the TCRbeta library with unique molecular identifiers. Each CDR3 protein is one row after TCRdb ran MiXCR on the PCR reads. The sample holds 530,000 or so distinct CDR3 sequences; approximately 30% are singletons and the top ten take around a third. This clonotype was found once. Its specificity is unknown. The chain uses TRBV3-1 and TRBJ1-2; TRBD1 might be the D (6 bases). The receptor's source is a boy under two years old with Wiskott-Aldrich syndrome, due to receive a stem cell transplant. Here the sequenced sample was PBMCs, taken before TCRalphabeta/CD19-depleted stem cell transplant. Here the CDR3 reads CASSRGRLSGGYTF. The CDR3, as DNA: TGTGCCAGCAGCCGGGGGCGACTCTCGGGCGGCTACACCTTC. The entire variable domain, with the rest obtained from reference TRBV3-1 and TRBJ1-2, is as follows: DTAVSQTPKYLVTQMGNDKSIKCEQNLGHDTMYWYKQDSKKFLKIMFSYNNKELIINETVPNRFSPKSPDKAHLNLHINSLELGDSAVYFCASSRGRLSGGYTFGSGTRLTVV.